A selection of T cell receptor beta chains follows, all from one sample in a study of blood T cell repertoires in COVID-19. Method: immunoSEQ multiplex PCR; TCRdb's copy keeps in-frame clones and lacks some. This sample has some 250,000 clones, with around nine tenths found just once. Specimen: peripheral blood. Receptors were obtained from a woman aged 55-70 years with COVID-19, enrolled during active disease. The CDR3 runs from the conserved cysteine through the conserved F or W. The order of the fields is clone size, V gene, J gene, D gene, CDR3 protein, CDR3 DNA. The D gene is left open where the match is weak. For some rows the clone size is stated as once, few or many, or as a class when expanded; others skip it.

>.|TRBV5-1|TRBJ1-3|.
CASSLRESSGNTIYF
TGCGCCAGCAGCTTGAGGGAGAGCTCTGGAAACACCATATATTTT
>.|TRBV5-1|TRBJ1-1|.
CASNPAGVGNTEAFF
TGCGCCAGCAATCCGGCAGGGGTGGGGAACACTGAAGCTTTCTTT
>.|TRBV6-5|TRBJ2-1|.
CASRPPGGNEQFF
TGTGCCAGCCGACCCCCCGGGGGCAATGAGCAGTTCTTC
>.|TRBV4-3|TRBJ1-2|TRBD1
CASSRDRGTNYGYTF
TGCGCCAGCAGCCGCGACAGGGGGACTAACTATGGCTACACCTTC
>once|TRBV29-1|TRBJ1-1|.
CSVKPVGGRTEAFF
TGCAGCGTTAAACCTGTGGGGGGGAGGACTGAAGCTTTCTTT
>.|TRBV7-8|TRBJ1-3|.
CASSLRFTTSGNTIYF
TGTGCCAGCAGCTTACGGTTTACTACCTCTGGAAACACCATATATTTT
>once|TRBV7-3|TRBJ2-2|TRBD1
CASSSPGQVPGELFF
TGTGCCAGCAGCTCACCGGGACAGGTGCCCGGGGAGCTGTTTTTT
>once|TRBV5-8|TRBJ2-7|TRBD2
CASTSRGTSGFNYEQYF
TGTGCCAGCACGTCCAGGGGGACTAGCGGGTTTAACTACGAGCAGTACTTC
>few|TRBV4-1|TRBJ2-2|.
CASSHRTPNTGELFF
TGCGCCAGCAGCCACCGGACTCCTAACACCGGGGAGCTGTTTTTT
>once|TRBV30|TRBJ1-5|.
CAWSRGSNQPQHF
TGTGCCTGGAGTAGGGGGAGCAATCAGCCCCAGCATTTT
>.|TRBV27|TRBJ2-1|TRBD2
CASSLPGGSYNEQFF
TGTGCCAGCAGTTTACCCGGGGGGTCCTACAATGAGCAGTTCTTC
>.|TRBV5-1|TRBJ2-1|TRBD2
CASSLAGGSHNEQFF
TGCGCCAGCAGCCTAGCGGGAGGATCCCACAATGAGCAGTTCTTC
>.|TRBV29-1|TRBJ1-2|TRBD1
CSVKTGGNYGYTF
TGCAGCGTTAAGACAGGGGGTAACTATGGCTACACCTTC
>.|TRBV27|TRBJ2-3|TRBD2
CASSSTGGPGTQYF
TGTGCCAGCAGTTCTACGGGAGGGCCGGGTACGCAGTATTTT
>.|TRBV7-8|TRBJ1-2|TRBD1
CASSSTGANYGYTF
TGTGCCAGCAGCTCGACAGGGGCCAACTATGGCTACACCTTC
>few|TRBV7-9|TRBJ1-5|.
CASSLATATQPQHF
TGTGCCAGCAGCTTAGCGACAGCTACTCAGCCCCAGCATTTT
>.|TRBV28|TRBJ2-7|TRBD2
CASKRASGISYEQYF
TGTGCCAGCAAGAGGGCTAGCGGTATTTCCTACGAGCAGTACTTC
>.|TRBV5-1|TRBJ2-7|.
CASSLKRGTEQYF
TGCGCCAGCAGCTTGAAACGAGGTACCGAGCAGTACTTC
>few|TRBV5-1|TRBJ1-4|.
CASSPGANEKLFF
TGCGCCAGCAGTCCCGGGGCTAATGAAAAACTGTTTTTT
>.|TRBV7-2|TRBJ2-2|TRBD2
CASSLVSSGRANTGELFF
TGTGCCAGCAGCTTAGTATCTAGCGGGAGAGCGAACACCGGGGAGCTGTTTTTT
>few|TRBV11-3|TRBJ2-3|TRBD2
CASSQGLAGVGTQYF
TGTGCCAGCAGCCAAGGACTAGCGGGAGTAGGTACGCAGTATTTT
>.|TRBV7-2|TRBJ2-1|.
CASSPGGQPHNEQFF
TGTGCCAGCAGCCCCGGGGGGCAGCCCCACAATGAGCAGTTCTTC
>few|TRBV5-6|TRBJ2-5|TRBD1
CASSGMTGFQETQYF
TGTGCCAGCAGCGGTATGACAGGGTTCCAAGAGACCCAGTACTTC
>.|TRBV15|TRBJ1-5|.
CATSRDDWGGNQPQHF
TGTGCCACCAGCAGAGATGATTGGGGAGGCAATCAGCCCCAGCATTTT
>.|TRBV6-5|TRBJ2-1|.
CASIDTGGRYDEQFF
TGTGCCAGCATAGACACTGGGGGGAGATATGATGAGCAGTTCTTC
>few|TRBV3-1/TRBV3-2|TRBJ2-5|.
CASSHPTSRYQETQYF
TGTGCCAGCAGCCATCCCACTAGCAGATACCAAGAGACCCAGTACTTC
>.|TRBV7-3|TRBJ2-3|TRBD2
CASSSRAGLAGELTDTQYF
TGTGCCAGCAGCTCGAGGGCCGGACTAGCGGGAGAGCTCACAGATACGCAGTATTTT
>.|TRBV19|TRBJ2-7|TRBD2
CASSPLRVLAGEFYEQYF
TGTGCCAGTAGCCCTTTACGGGTCCTAGCGGGAGAGTTCTACGAGCAGTACTTC
>.|TRBV27|TRBJ1-1|.
CASTPRRTNTEAFF
TGTGCCAGCACCCCTCGGAGGACGAACACTGAAGCTTTCTTT
>.|TRBV7-2|TRBJ2-5|TRBD1
CASSSDRGRQETQYF
TGTGCCAGCAGCTCGGACAGGGGGCGACAAGAGACCCAGTACTTC
>.|TRBV7-9|TRBJ2-5|TRBD1
CASSDGTVWETQYF
TGTGCCAGCAGCGACGGGACAGTATGGGAGACCCAGTACTTC
>.|TRBV7-8|TRBJ2-1|TRBD2
CASSSTGAAGGDYNEQFF
TGTGCCAGCAGCTCCACTGGCGCAGCGGGAGGGGACTACAATGAGCAGTTCTTC
>once|TRBV7-6|TRBJ1-1|.
CASSLALSLNTEAFF
TGTGCCAGCAGCTTAGCTCTCAGTTTGAACACTGAAGCTTTCTTT
>.|TRBV24-1|TRBJ2-1|.
CATSDLRAGSHNEQFF
TGTGCCACCAGTGATTTGCGGGCCGGGAGCCACAATGAGCAGTTCTTC
>.|TRBV3-1/TRBV3-2|TRBJ2-1|TRBD2
CASSQEWIAGALSLGYNEQFF
TGTGCCAGCAGCCAAGAGTGGATAGCGGGAGCGCTGAGTCTAGGGTACAATGAGCAGTTCTTC
>once|TRBV5-1|TRBJ2-7|.
CASSPGLRPSSYEQYF
TGCGCCAGCAGCCCGGGTTTGAGACCAAGCTCCTACGAGCAGTACTTC
>.|TRBV5-1|TRBJ2-4|TRBD1
CASSSPRGQARENIQYF
TGCGCCAGCAGCTCGCCGAGGGGGCAGGCACGAGAAAACATTCAGTACTTC
>.|TRBV30|TRBJ2-7|.
CAWSKGLREPTYEQYF
TGTGCCTGGAGCAAAGGCCTACGGGAGCCTACCTACGAGCAGTACTTC
>.|TRBV5-4|TRBJ2-1|.
CASSLERLGTGNEQFF
TGTGCCAGCAGCTTGGAACGTCTTGGGACTGGCAATGAGCAGTTCTTC
>.|TRBV5-4|TRBJ2-4|.
CASSRVDADIQYF
TGTGCCAGCAGCCGCGTTGATGCGGACATTCAGTACTTC
>.|TRBV30|TRBJ2-1|.
CAWINFGEQFF
TGTGCCTGGATAAATTTCGGTGAGCAGTTCTTC
>.|TRBV20-1|TRBJ1-2|TRBD1
CSASPQGNYGYTF
TGCAGTGCTAGTCCACAGGGGAACTATGGCTACACCTTC
>.|TRBV9|TRBJ2-3|TRBD1
CASSVARQGTDTQYF
TGTGCCAGCAGCGTAGCTAGACAGGGTACAGATACGCAGTATTTT
>.|TRBV6-1|TRBJ2-7|TRBD2
CASSEPRLAQTYEQYF
TGTGCCAGCAGTGAACCCCGACTAGCCCAAACCTACGAGCAGTACTTC
>.|TRBV30|TRBJ2-1|TRBD2
CAWSVGPGGPTYNEQFF
TGTGCCTGGAGTGTTGGACCGGGAGGGCCCACTTACAATGAGCAGTTCTTC
>.|TRBV5-1|TRBJ2-7|TRBD2
CASSLAPSGSSYEQYF
TGCGCCAGCAGCTTGGCCCCCAGCGGGAGCTCCTACGAGCAGTACTTC
>.|TRBV4-3|TRBJ2-3|TRBD2
CASSPIAGVGDTQYF
TGCGCCAGCAGCCCCATAGCGGGAGTTGGAGATACGCAGTATTTT
>.|TRBV12-2|TRBJ2-7|.
CASRPPCSRQNYEQYF
TGTGCAAGTCGCCCCCCTTGTTCGCGGCAAAACTACGAGCAGTACTTC
>.|TRBV5-8|TRBJ1-1|TRBD1
CASSFDRESNTEAFF
TGTGCCAGCAGCTTCGACAGGGAGTCGAACACTGAAGCTTTCTTT
>.|TRBV13|TRBJ2-7|TRBD2
CASSRGASGRSWGEQYF
TGTGCCAGCAGCCGAGGGGCTAGCGGGAGATCCTGGGGAGAGCAGTACTTC
>.|TRBV9|TRBJ2-2|.
CASSVLDSPNTGELFF
TGTGCCAGCAGCGTACTAGACTCCCCAAACACCGGGGAGCTGTTTTTT
>.|TRBV5-1|TRBJ1-4|TRBD1
CASSLAGQGAWELFF
TGCGCCAGCAGCTTGGCCGGACAGGGGGCATGGGAACTGTTTTTT
>.|TRBV15|TRBJ2-7|TRBD2
CATSPQGTSWKEQYF
TGTGCCACCAGCCCCCAGGGGACTAGCTGGAAGGAGCAGTACTTC
>.|TRBV29-1|TRBJ1-1|.
CSGEKQGNTEAFF
TGCAGCGGCGAGAAACAGGGGAACACTGAAGCTTTCTTT
>.|TRBV28|TRBJ2-1|.
CASSFSRASNEQFF
TGTGCCAGCAGTTTCTCCAGGGCGAGCAATGAGCAGTTCTTC
>.|TRBV7-9|TRBJ2-1|.
CASSPTDSYNEQFF
TGTGCCAGCAGCCCAACGGACAGCTACAATGAGCAGTTCTTC
>.|TRBV3-1/TRBV3-2|TRBJ1-5|TRBD1
CASSQDAGQGGQPQHF
TGTGCCAGCAGCCAAGATGCAGGACAGGGTGGTCAGCCCCAGCATTTT
>.|TRBV5-1|TRBJ1-2|.
CASSLEPAGDYGYTF
TGCGCCAGCAGCTTGGAGCCGGCGGGGGACTATGGCTACACCTTC
>few|TRBV5-1|TRBJ2-7|.
CASSLAGTPGVYEQYF
TGCGCCAGCAGCTTGGCAGGAACGCCGGGGGTGTACGAGCAGTACTTC